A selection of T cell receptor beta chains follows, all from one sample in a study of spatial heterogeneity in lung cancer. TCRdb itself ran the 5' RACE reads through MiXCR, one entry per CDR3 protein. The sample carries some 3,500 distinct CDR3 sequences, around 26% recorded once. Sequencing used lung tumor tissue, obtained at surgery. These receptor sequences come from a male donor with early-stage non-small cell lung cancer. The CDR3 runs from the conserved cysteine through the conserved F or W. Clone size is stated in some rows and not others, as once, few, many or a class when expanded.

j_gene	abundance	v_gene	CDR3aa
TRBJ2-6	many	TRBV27	CASSLTGANVLTF
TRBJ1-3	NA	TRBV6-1	CASRPGPSSGNTIYF
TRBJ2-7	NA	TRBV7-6	CASSHDGGLAESYEQYF
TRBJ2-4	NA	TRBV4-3	CASSQDRSTGKNIQYF
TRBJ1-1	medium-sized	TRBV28	CASSLTGGTEAFF
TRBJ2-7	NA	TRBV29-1	CSVEDRDYEQYF
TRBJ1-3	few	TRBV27	CASSRGQSGNTIYF
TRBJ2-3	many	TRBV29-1	CSVGLETNTQYF
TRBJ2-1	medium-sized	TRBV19	CASRRGLAGGFFDEQFF
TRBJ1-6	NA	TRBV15	CATSRGRTGSGVSPLHF
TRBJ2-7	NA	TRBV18	CASSPESSPTPGEQYF
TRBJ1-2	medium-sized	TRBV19	CASSIGDGYTF
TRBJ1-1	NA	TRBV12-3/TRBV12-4	CASSLADRGNTEAFF
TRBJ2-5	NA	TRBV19	CASSGDRGRETQYF
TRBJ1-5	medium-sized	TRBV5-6	CASSLRTGDQPQHF
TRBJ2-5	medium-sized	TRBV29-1	CSAGAGTETQYF
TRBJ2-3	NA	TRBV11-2	CASSLQGFTDTQYF
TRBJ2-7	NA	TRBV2	CASTPDRGHEQYF
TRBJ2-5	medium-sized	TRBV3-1	CASSPRGARETQYF
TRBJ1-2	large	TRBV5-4	CASSVGTGKKWNYGYTF
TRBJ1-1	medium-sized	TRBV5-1	CASTLGVGNTEAFF
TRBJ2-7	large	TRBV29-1	CSFQGANYEQYF
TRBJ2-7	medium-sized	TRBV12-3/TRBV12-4	CASSTHRGRGEQYF